The sequence of this TCR beta chain was determined in a study of T cell repertoires in cytomegalovirus infection. Study at large: Recently identified HLA-C-restricted CMV epitopes were among the peptides used. It can be stated that public TCR beta signatures indicated CMV infection as well as a matching HLA type.

Note on this clonotype: What it binds is unknown.

TCRdb re-derived calls from the reads in MiXCR, one entry per CDR3 protein. The profile covers roughly 730,000 distinct CDR3 sequences, with roughly a third appearing a single time and roughly 18% taken by the ten largest. Overall study results and limits: Dominant in the ex vivo response were TCR beta clonotypes restricted by HLA-C and specific for CMV. Cumulative public TCR beta family frequency identified carriers of CMV plus the relevant HLA.

The source of this sequence is a human donor in good health (CMV status not recorded). Some clones in this sample may be carry-over from other donors' samples. This specimen consisted of cultured PBMCs, obtained from culture after CMV antigen stimulation.

CDR3 sequence reads: CASSRDRGWSTEAFF. The CDR3 bases are TGTGCCAGCAGCCGGGACAGGGGATGGAGCACTGAAGCTTTCTTT. J is TRBJ1-1 and V is TRBV6-2 or TRBV6-3; 10 nucleotides agree with TRBD1. The CDR3 runs 15 residues. Germline V gene sequence: CDR1 MNHEY, CDR2 SVGEGT. V trimming: 6 bases; J trimming: 4 bases; junction bases outside the gene matches: 8.